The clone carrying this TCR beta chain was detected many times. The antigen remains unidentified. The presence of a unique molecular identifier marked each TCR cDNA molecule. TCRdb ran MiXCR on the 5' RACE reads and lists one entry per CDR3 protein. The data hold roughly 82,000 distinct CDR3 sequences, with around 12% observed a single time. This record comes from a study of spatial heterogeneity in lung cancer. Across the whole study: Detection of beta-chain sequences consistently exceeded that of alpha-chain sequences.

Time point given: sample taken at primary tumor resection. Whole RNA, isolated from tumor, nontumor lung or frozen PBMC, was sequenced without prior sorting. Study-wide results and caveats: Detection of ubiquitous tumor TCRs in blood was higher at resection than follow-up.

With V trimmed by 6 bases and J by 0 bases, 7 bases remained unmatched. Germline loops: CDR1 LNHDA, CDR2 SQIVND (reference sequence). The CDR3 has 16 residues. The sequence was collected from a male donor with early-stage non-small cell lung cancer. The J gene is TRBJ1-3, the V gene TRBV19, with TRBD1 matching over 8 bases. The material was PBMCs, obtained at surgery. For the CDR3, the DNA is TGTGCCAGTAGCGGACAGGGAGTCCCCTCTGGAAACACCATATATTTT. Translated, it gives CASSGQGVPSGNTIYF.